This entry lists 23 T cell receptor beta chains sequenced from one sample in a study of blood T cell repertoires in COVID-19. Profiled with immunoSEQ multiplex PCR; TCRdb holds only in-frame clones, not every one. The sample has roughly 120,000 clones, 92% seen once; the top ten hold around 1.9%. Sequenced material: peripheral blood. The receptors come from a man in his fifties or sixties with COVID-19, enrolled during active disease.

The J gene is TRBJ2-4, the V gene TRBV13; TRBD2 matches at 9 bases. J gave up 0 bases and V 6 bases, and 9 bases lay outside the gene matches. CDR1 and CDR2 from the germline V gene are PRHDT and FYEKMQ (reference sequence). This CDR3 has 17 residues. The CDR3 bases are TGTGCCAGCAGTCGGCTAGCGGGAACCCTAGCCAAAAACATTCAGTACTTC. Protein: CASSRLAGTLAKNIQYF.

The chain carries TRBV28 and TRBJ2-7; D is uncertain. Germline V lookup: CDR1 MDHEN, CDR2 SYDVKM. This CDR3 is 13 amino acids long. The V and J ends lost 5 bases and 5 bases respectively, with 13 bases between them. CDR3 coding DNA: TGTGCCAGCAGTCTTCCCGTACTGGACGAGCAGTACTTC. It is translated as CASSLPVLDEQYF.

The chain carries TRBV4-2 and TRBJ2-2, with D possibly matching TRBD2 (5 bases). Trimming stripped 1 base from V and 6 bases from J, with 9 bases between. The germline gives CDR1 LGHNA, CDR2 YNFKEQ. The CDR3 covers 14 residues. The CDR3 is CASSQGRGSGELFF. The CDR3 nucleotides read TGTGCCAGCAGCCAAGGTCGGGGATCCGGGGAGCTGTTTTTT.

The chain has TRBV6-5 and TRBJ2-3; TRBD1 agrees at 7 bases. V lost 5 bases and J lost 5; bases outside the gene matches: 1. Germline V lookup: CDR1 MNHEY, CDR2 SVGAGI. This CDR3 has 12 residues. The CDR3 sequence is CASSRQGDTQYF. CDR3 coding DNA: TGTGCCAGCAGTAGACAGGGAGATACGCAGTATTTT.

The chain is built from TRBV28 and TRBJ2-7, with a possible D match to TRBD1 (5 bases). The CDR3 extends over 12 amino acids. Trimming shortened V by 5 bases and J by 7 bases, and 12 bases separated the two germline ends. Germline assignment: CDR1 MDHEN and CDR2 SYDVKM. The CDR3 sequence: CASSAQGREQYV. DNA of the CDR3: TGTGCCAGCAGTGCCCAGGGCAGGGAGCAGTACGTC.

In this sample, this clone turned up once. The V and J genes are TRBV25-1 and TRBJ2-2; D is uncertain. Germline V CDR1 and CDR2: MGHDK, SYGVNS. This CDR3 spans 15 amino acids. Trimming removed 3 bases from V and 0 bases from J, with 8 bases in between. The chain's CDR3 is CASSDPRANTGELFF. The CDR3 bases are TGTGCCAGCAGTGACCCCCGAGCGAACACCGGGGAGCTGTTTTTT.

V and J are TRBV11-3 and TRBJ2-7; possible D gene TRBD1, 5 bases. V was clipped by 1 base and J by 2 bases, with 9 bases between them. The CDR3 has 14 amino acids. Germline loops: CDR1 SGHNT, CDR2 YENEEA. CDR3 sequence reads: CASSLGAGTYEQYF. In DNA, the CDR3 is TGTGCCAGCAGCTTAGGAGCAGGGACCTACGAGCAGTACTTC.

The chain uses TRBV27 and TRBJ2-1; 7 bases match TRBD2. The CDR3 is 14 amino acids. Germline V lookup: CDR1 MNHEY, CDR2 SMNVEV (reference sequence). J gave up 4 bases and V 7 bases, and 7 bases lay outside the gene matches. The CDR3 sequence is CASTAGTAYNEQFF. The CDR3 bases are TGTGCCAGCACAGCGGGAACGGCGTACAATGAGCAGTTCTTC.

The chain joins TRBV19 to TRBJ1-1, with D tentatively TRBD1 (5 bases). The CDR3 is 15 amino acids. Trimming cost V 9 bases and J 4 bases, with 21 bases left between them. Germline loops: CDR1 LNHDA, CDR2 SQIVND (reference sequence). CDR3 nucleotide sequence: TGTGCCAGCACCCTAGGGGCGGGGGTGGGCACTGAAGCTTTCTTT. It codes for CASTLGAGVGTEAFF.

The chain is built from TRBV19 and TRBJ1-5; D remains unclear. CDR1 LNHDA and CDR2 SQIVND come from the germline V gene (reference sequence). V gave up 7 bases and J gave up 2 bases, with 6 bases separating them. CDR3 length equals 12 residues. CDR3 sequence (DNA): TGTGCCAGTAAAACAGGCAATCAGCCCCAGCATTTT. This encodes CASKTGNQPQHF. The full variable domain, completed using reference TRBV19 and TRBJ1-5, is DGGITQSPKYLFRKEGQNVTLSCEQNLNHDAMYWYRQDPGQGLRLIYYSQIVNDFQKGDIAEGYSVSREKKESFPLTVTSAQKNPTAFYLCASKTGNQPQHFGDGTRLSIL.

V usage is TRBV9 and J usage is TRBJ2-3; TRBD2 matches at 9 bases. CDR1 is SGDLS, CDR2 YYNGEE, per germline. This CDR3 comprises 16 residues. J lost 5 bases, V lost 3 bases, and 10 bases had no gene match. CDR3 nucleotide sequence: TGTGCCAGCAGCGGGACTAGCGCCCAGTCGGGAGATACGCAGTATTTT. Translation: CASSGTSAQSGDTQYF.

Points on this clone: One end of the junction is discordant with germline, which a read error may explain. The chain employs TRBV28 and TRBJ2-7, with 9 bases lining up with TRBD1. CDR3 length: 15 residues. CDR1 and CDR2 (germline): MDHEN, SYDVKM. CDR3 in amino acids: CASSLAGQGTGGTSF. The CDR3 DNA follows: TGTGCCAGCAGTTTAGCGGGACAGGGAACCGGCGGGACTTCCTTC. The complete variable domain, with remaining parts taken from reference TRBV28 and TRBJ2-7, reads DVKVTQSSRYLVKRTGEKVFLECVQDMDHENMFWYRQDPGLGLRLIYFSYDVKMKEKGDIPEGYSVSREKKERFSLILESASTNQTSMYLCASSLAGQGTGGTSFGPGTRLTVT.

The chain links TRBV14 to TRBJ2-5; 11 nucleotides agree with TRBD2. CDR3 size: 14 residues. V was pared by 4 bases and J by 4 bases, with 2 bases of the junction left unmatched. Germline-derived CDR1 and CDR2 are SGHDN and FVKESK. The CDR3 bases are TGTGCCAGCAGCCTAGCGGGAGGGCTAGAGACCCAGTACTTC. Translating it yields CASSLAGGLETQYF.

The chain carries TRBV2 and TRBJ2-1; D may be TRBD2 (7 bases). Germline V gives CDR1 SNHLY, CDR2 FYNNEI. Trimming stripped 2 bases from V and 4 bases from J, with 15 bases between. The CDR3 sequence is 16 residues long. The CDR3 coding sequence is TGTGCCAGCAGTGAAAAACCAGGGGAGGGATACAATGAGCAGTTCTTC. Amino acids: CASSEKPGEGYNEQFF. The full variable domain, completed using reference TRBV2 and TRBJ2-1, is EPEVTQTPSHQVTQMGQEVILRCVPISNHLYFYWYRQILGQKVEFLVSFYNNEISEKSEIFDDQFSVERPDGSNFTLKIRSTKLEDSAMYFCASSEKPGEGYNEQFFGPGTRLTVL.

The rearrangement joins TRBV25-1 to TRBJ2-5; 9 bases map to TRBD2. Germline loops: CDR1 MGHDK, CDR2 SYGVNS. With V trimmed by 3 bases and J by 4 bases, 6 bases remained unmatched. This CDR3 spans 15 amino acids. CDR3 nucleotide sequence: TGTGCCAGCAGTGATGCGCTAGCGGGATCAGAGACCCAGTACTTC. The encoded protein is CASSDALAGSETQYF.

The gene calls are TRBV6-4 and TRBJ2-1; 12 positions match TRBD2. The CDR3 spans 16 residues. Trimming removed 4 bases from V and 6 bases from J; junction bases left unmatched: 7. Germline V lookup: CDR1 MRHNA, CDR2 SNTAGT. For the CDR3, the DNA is TGTGCCAGCAGTGGACTAGCGGGAGCAATCCTCAATGAGCAGTTCTTC. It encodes CASSGLAGAILNEQFF.

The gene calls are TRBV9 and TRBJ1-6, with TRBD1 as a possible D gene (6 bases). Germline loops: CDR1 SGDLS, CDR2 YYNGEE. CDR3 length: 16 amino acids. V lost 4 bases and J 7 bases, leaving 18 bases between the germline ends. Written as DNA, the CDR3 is TGTGCCAGCAGCCCTCTAGGGGGAGCAGAGAATTCACCCCTCCACTTT. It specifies CASSPLGGAENSPLHF.

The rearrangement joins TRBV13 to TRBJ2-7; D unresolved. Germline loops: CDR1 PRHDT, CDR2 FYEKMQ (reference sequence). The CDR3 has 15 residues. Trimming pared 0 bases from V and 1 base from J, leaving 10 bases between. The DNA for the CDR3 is TGTGCCAGCAGCTTAGGTCGGGTGGTGTCCTACGAGCAGTACTTC. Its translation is CASSLGRVVSYEQYF.

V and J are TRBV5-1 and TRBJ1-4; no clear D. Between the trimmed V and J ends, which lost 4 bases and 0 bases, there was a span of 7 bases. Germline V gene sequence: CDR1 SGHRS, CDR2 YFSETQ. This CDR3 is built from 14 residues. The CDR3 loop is CASSDTATNEKLFF. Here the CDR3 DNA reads TGCGCCAGCAGCGACACAGCAACTAATGAAAAACTGTTTTTT.

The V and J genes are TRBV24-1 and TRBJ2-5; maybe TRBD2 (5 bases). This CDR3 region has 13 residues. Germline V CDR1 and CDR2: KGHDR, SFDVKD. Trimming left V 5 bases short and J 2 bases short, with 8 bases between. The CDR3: CATSGGLQETQYF. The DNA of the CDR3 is TGTGCCACCAGTGGAGGACTGCAAGAGACCCAGTACTTC.

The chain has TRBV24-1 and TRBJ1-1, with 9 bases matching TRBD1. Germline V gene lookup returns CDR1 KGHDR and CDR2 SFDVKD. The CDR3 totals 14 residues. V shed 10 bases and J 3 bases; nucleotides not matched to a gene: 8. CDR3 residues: CATSHGTGHTEAFF. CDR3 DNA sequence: TGTGCCACTTCCCACGGGACAGGGCACACTGAAGCTTTCTTT.

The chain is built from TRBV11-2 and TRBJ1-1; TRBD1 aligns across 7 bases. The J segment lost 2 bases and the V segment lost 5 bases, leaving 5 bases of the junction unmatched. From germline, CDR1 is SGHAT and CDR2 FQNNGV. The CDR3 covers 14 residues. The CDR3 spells CASSPTGINTEAFF. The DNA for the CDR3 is TGTGCCAGCAGCCCGACAGGGATCAACACTGAAGCTTTCTTT.

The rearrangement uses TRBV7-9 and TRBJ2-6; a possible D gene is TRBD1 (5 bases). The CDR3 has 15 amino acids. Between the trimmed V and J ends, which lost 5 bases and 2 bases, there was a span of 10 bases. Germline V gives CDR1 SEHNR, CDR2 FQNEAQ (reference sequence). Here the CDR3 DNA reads TGTGCCAGCAGCCCGACAGCTGCTGGGGCCAACGTCCTGACTTTC. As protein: CASSPTAAGANVLTF.